This T cell receptor beta chain was sequenced for a study of T cell responses to AZD1222 COVID-19 vaccine. The repertoire was sequenced with immunoSEQ multiplex PCR; TCRdb's copy has only in-frame clones and lacks some. The sample consists of 110,000 to 150,000 clones, more than 85% of them appearing once. The CDR3 is 17 residues long. J was trimmed by 2 bases and V by 5 bases; bases with no gene match: 14. Germline V gives CDR1 MNHEY, CDR2 SMNVEV (reference sequence). Findings of the study overall: Among vaccine-associated CD4 TCRs, coverage spanned spike, with dominance at 160-218 and 743-854.

Notes on this clone: Its antigen is not known.

The chain joins TRBV27 to TRBJ2-7; 8 nucleotides line up with TRBD1. This receptor was taken from an adult in good health. The specimen was peripheral blood, collected on day 0 of AZD1222 vaccination. The CDR3 is CASSGEQADRGTYEQYF. The CDR3 DNA reads as TGTGCCAGCAGTGGGGAACAAGCTGACAGGGGTACCTACGAGCAGTACTTC.